This passage covers 27 T cell receptor beta chains from one sample sequenced in a study of CD8 T cells in ankylosing spondylitis. One entry per CDR3 protein, called by TCRdb with MiXCR from the 5' RACE reads. The sample lists roughly 140,000 distinct CDR3 sequences, around 45% occurring once. Material for sequencing was synovial fluid, either unsorted or a sorted T cell fraction (not recorded which). The receptors stem from a male donor with ankylosing spondylitis.

The chain carries TRBV12-3 or TRBV12-4 and TRBJ1-5; D is undetermined. CDR3 length: 18 residues. V lost 0 bases, J lost 2 bases, and 17 bases lay in between. CDR3 bases: TGTGCCAGCAGTTTAGCGCATAAAGAGCTGAGGGGCAATCAGCCCCAGCATTTT. This codes for CASSLAHKELRGNQPQHF.

V is TRBV12-3 or TRBV12-4 and J is TRBJ1-2; no definite D call. V was trimmed by 1 base and J by 4 bases, leaving 10 bases between them. The CDR3 sequence is 14 residues long. As DNA, the CDR3 is TGTGCCAGCAGTTTAGACGGATTACCCTATGGCTACACCTTC. Translating it yields CASSLDGLPYGYTF.

Only a few counts were recorded for this clonotype. The chain employs TRBV12-3 or TRBV12-4 and TRBJ1-3; D remains ambiguous. Trimming left V 6 bases short and J 5 bases short, with 11 bases between. The CDR3 runs 13 residues. The CDR3 here is CASSQTSRNTIYF. The CDR3 DNA follows: TGTGCCAGCAGCCAGACAAGTAGAAACACCATATATTTT.

In this sample, this clonotype turned up once. The junction shows a germline mismatch at one end, possibly a read error. The V gene is TRBV4-1, the J gene TRBJ1-2; no firm D call. Germline CDR1 and CDR2: MGHRA and YSYEKL. The CDR3 is made up of 15 amino acids. The CDR3 protein is CASSQDQGQYYGNTF. The CDR3 nucleotides read TGCGCCAGCAGCCAAGATCAAGGGCAGTACTATGGCAACACCTTC.

The CDR3 region has the DNA TGTGCCAGTAGTACCTACATGACGGGGACTGAAGCTTTCTTT. It specifies CASSTYMTGTEAFF. This rearrangement joins TRBV19 to TRBJ1-1; D is uncertain. Trimming left V 4 bases short and J 5 bases short, with 14 bases between. CDR1 is LNHDA and CDR2 is SQIVND in the germline V gene (reference sequence). The CDR3 covers 14 residues.

A few counts support this clonotype. V and J are TRBV18 and TRBJ1-2, with unresolved D. The CDR3 sequence is 15 residues long. Trimming shortened V by 3 bases and J by 1 base, and 12 bases separated the two germline ends. Germline V CDR1 and CDR2: KGHSH, LQKENI. CDR3 nucleotides: TGTGCCAGCTCACCGTATATCACCTTTAACTATGGCTACACCTTC. It is translated as CASSPYITFNYGYTF.

This chain uses TRBV19 with TRBJ2-1, with TRBD2 as a possible D gene (5 bases). Germline values: CDR1 LNHDA, CDR2 SQIVND (reference sequence). The V and J ends lost 5 bases and 4 bases respectively, with 15 bases between them. CDR3 size: 15 residues. Here the CDR3 reads CASSYEGSAYNEQFF. The CDR3 DNA is TGTGCCAGTAGTTATGAGGGAAGCGCGTACAATGAGCAGTTCTTC.

The chain uses TRBV5-1 and TRBJ1-1; 8 positions agree with TRBD1. V dropped 4 bases and J dropped 7; count of bases not matched to a gene: 9. The CDR3 contains 14 residues. Per the germline V gene, CDR1 is SGHRS and CDR2 is YFSETQ. The CDR3 is CASSPGQGLGEAFF. The CDR3 nucleotides read TGCGCCAGCAGCCCCGGACAGGGTTTAGGTGAAGCTTTCTTT.

The chain employs TRBV27 and TRBJ1-6; TRBD1 matches 10 bases. The germline V gene encodes CDR1 MNHEY and CDR2 SMNVEV (reference sequence). Germline trimming cut 3 bases from V and 8 bases from J; bases unmatched to any gene: 7. The CDR3 extends over 16 amino acids. The CDR3 sequence: CASSLPPGQGYSPLHF. The DNA for the CDR3 is TGTGCCAGCAGTTTGCCTCCGGGACAGGGGTATTCACCCCTCCACTTT.

V is TRBV24-1 and J is TRBJ2-1, with D possibly matching TRBD2 (6 bases). Trimming left V 7 bases short and J 7 bases short, with 13 bases between. The CDR3 is 13 amino acids. CDR1 KGHDR and CDR2 SFDVKD come from the germline V gene. In DNA, the CDR3 is TGTGCCACCAGAGAGAATCGGGGGAATGAGCAGTTCTTC. Residues: CATRENRGNEQFF.

The rearrangement joins TRBV7-4 to TRBJ1-1; D not resolved. Germline V gene data show CDR1 as SGHVT and CDR2 as SQSDAQ. Between the trimmed V and J ends, which lost 1 base and 3 bases, there was a span of 12 bases. The CDR3 runs to 15 residues. The DNA for the CDR3 is TGTGCCAGCAGCTTAGTCGGGAGGGCGGACACTGAAGCTTTCTTT. Residues: CASSLVGRADTEAFF.

The chain is built from TRBV5-1 and TRBJ1-2; D gene unclear. The germline gives CDR1 SGHRS, CDR2 YFSETQ. V lost 0 bases and J 6 bases, leaving 15 bases between the germline ends. The CDR3 consists of 15 residues. CDR3 in amino acids: CASSLEGHMDHGYTF. In DNA form, the CDR3 reads TGCGCCAGCAGCTTGGAGGGCCACATGGATCATGGCTACACCTTC.

This sequence joins TRBV20-1 and TRBJ2-1; no clear D gene. The CDR3 sequence is 16 residues long. With 3 bases removed from V and 0 bases from J, the gap between germline ends came to 15 bases. The germline V gene encodes CDR1 DFQATT and CDR2 SNEGSKA (reference sequence). CDR3 sequence: CSASSSEVSSYNEQFF. CDR3 coding DNA: TGCAGTGCTAGTTCCTCCGAGGTGAGCTCCTACAATGAGCAGTTCTTC.

In regard to this clonotype: A read error is possible here, since a much larger clone lies one base away. The chain recombines TRBV27 with TRBJ2-1, with 9 bases fitting TRBD2. This CDR3 is built from 14 residues. The germline CDR1 and CDR2 sequences are MNHEY and SMNVEV (reference sequence). In nucleotides, the CDR3 is TGTGCCAGCAGTTTAGGCGGGAGGGCGTATGAGCAGCTCTTC. This gives the protein CASSLGGRAYEQLF.

This clonotype was seen many times. V gene TRBV28 combines with J gene TRBJ2-1, with 15 positions matching TRBD2. V was pared by 6 bases and J by 1 base, with 10 bases of the junction left unmatched. The germline CDR1 and CDR2 sequences are MDHEN and SYDVKM. This CDR3 is 19 amino acids long. This CDR3 is CASSTPGLAGGRSYNEQFF. The CDR3 nucleotides are TGTGCCAGCAGCACTCCTGGACTAGCGGGAGGGCGATCCTACAATGAGCAGTTCTTC.

The chain links TRBV12-3 or TRBV12-4 to TRBJ2-3; possible D gene TRBD2, 5 bases. The V and J ends lost 3 bases and 8 bases respectively, with 12 bases between them. This CDR3 is built from 13 residues. CDR3 DNA: TGTGCCAGCAGTTTGACTAAGTGGTTTACGCAGTATTTT. Its protein is CASSLTKWFTQYF.

This clonotype has more than one count but fewer than ten. The chain has TRBV28 and TRBJ2-3; D is possibly TRBD1 (6 bases). CDR1 and CDR2 (germline): MDHEN, SYDVKM. This CDR3 is 13 amino acids long. Between the trimmed V and J ends, which lost 4 bases and 4 bases, there was a span of 9 bases. The CDR3 coding sequence is TGTGCCAGCAGTTGGTGGGGGCCAGATACGCAGTATTTT. This encodes CASSWWGPDTQYF. The complete variable domain, with remaining parts taken from reference TRBV28 and TRBJ2-3, reads DVKVTQSSRYLVKRTGEKVFLECVQDMDHENMFWYRQDPGLGLRLIYFSYDVKMKEKGDIPEGYSVSREKKERFSLILESASTNQTSMYLCASSWWGPDTQYFGPGTRLTVL.

This sequence joins TRBV28 and TRBJ2-1; 8 bases map to TRBD2. The germline gives CDR1 MDHEN, CDR2 SYDVKM. CDR3 length: 15 amino acids. The J segment lost 7 bases and the V segment lost 7 bases, leaving 12 bases of the junction unmatched. The CDR3 DNA reads TGTGCCAGCATGGGGTTGCGGCGGGAGGAGAATGAGCAGTTCTTC. Residues: CASMGLRREENEQFF.

The rearrangement uses TRBV29-1 and TRBJ2-1; D is ambiguous. This CDR3 is 14 amino acids long. Deletions cut 1 base from V and 4 bases from J, with 11 bases between. Germline CDR1 SQVTM, CDR2 ANQGSEA. This chain's CDR3 is CSVEGPQTYNEQFF. Here the CDR3 DNA reads TGCAGCGTTGAAGGGCCCCAGACTTACAATGAGCAGTTCTTC.

This sequence joins TRBV30 and TRBJ2-5, with D uncertain. The germline V gene has CDR1 GTSNPN and CDR2 SVGIG (reference sequence). The ends were cut back, 2 bases at V and 2 bases at J, with 15 bases in the middle. The CDR3 is made up of 15 amino acids. For the CDR3, the DNA is TGTGCCTGGAGTCTAGAGTGGAACCGACAAGAGACCCAGTACTTC. Protein product: CAWSLEWNRQETQYF.

The table lists this clonotype with a few counts. CDR3 residues: CASSEAGDGYNEQFF. CDR3 nucleotides: TGTGCCAGCAGTGAAGCAGGGGACGGCTACAATGAGCAGTTCTTC. V gene TRBV6-1 combines with J gene TRBJ2-1, with D tentatively TRBD1 or TRBD2 (5 bases each). V lost 0 bases to trimming and J lost 3 bases, with 9 bases between them. The germline V gene encodes CDR1 MNHNS and CDR2 SASEGT. The CDR3 totals 15 residues.

The chain combines TRBV5-1 with TRBJ2-7, with TRBD2 as a possible D gene (5 bases). This CDR3 region has 16 residues. With 5 bases removed from V and 2 bases from J, the gap between germline ends came to 20 bases. CDR1 and CDR2 (germline): SGHRS, YFSETQ. The CDR3 loop is CASSHAPGRHPYEQYF. The CDR3 DNA follows: TGCGCCAGCAGTCACGCGCCGGGAAGACATCCCTACGAGCAGTACTTC.

The chain combines TRBV6-2 or TRBV6-3 with TRBJ2-7; D remains unclear. CDR1 and CDR2 from the germline V gene are MNHEY and SVGEGT. Trimming removed 4 bases at V and 4 bases at J, with 14 bases between. The CDR3 contains 14 residues. CDR3 in amino acids: CASSSRNDGYEQYF. In DNA, the CDR3 is TGTGCCAGCAGTTCTCGTAACGACGGATACGAGCAGTACTTC.

V gene TRBV9 combines with J gene TRBJ2-7; no clear D. The V end lost 0 bases, the J end lost 3 bases, and 10 bases lay between the germline ends. This CDR3 comprises 14 residues. The germline V gene encodes CDR1 SGDLS and CDR2 YYNGEE. For the CDR3, the DNA is TGTGCCAGCAGCGTAGCAGGCATAGGCTACGAGCAGTACTTC. Translation: CASSVAGIGYEQYF.

J is TRBJ2-6 and V is TRBV5-1; 12 nucleotides line up with TRBD1. J lost 1 base, V lost 1 base, and 9 bases had no gene match. This CDR3 spans 20 amino acids. Looked up from germline, CDR1 is SGHRS and CDR2 is YFSETQ. The CDR3 sequence: CASSLPGTGGATSGANVLTF. DNA for the CDR3: TGCGCCAGCAGCTTGCCCGGGACAGGGGGCGCGACTTCTGGGGCCAACGTCCTGACTTTC.

The chain has TRBV20-1 and TRBJ2-2; D is undetermined. Germline V gene data show CDR1 as DFQATT and CDR2 as SNEGSKA (reference sequence). V was clipped by 3 bases and J by 2 bases, with 7 bases between them. CDR3 length: 13 residues. This CDR3 reads CSASDPNTGELFF. As DNA, the CDR3 is TGCAGTGCTAGCGACCCCAACACCGGGGAGCTGTTTTTT.

The V and J genes are TRBV12-3 or TRBV12-4 and TRBJ2-1, with D uncertain. V was clipped by 6 bases and J by 4 bases, with 16 bases between them. There are 15 residues in the CDR3. The CDR3 bases are TGTGCCAGCAGCCTAGTGCGGAACAAGTACAATGAGCAGTTCTTC. Protein product: CASSLVRNKYNEQFF.